Detailed here is one T cell receptor beta chain. Its antigen is currently unknown. Gene and germline names: mouse. Read sequence stops 1 residue before the CDR3 end, and the germline J gene provides the missing end. This sample includes further DNA sequences coding for the same CDR3. The data belong to a study of tissue T cells after allogeneic stem cell transplantation. Overall study results and limits: Only a limited share of tissue TCRs appeared in blood or spleen. Few T cell clones were shared across patients, but motif clusters showed tissue-specific shared signatures. The patient cohort was small and clinically heterogeneous, with limited sampling depth.

Profiling relied on immunoSEQ multiplex PCR, and the TCRdb table lists in-frame clones only, not all of them. The sample lists around 51,000 clones, 73% seen once, with approximately 0.59% in the top ten. Trimming pared 1 base from V and 1 base from J, leaving 8 bases between. Germline V lookup: CDR1 SGHSN, CDR2 HYEKVE. The CDR3 runs 14 residues. Material: sorted cells pooled from one or two spleens. The origin of this receptor is a pool of C57BL/6 mice in good health. V usage is TRBV12-1 and J usage is TRBJ2-3; D is possibly TRBD2 (5 bases). The CDR3 protein is CASSLDGGAETLYF. The CDR3 DNA, read in part, is TGTGCCAGCTCTCTTGATGGGGGTGCAGAAACGCTGTAT.